The 5 T cell receptor beta chains given below trace back to one sample, sequenced in a study of blood T cell repertoires in COVID-19. This table comes from immunoSEQ multiplex PCR, and its TCRdb copy is limited to in-frame clones, with some not included. The sample consists of about 300,000 clones, about nine tenths of them appearing once. Sequenced: peripheral blood. The receptor set was obtained from a woman aged 25 to 39 with COVID-19, enrolled during active disease.

The rearrangement uses TRBV7-9 and TRBJ2-1; D call uncertain. This CDR3 has 10 residues. Trimming shortened V by 4 bases and J by 14 bases, and 9 bases separated the two germline ends. Germline loops: CDR1 SEHNR, CDR2 FQNEAQ (reference sequence). CDR3 in DNA: TGTGCCAGCAGCTACACCCTGGAGTTCTTC. This encodes CASSYTLEFF. Drawing the rest from reference TRBV7-9 and TRBJ2-1, the complete variable domain is DTGVSQNPRHKITKRGQNVTFRCDPISEHNRLYWYRQTLGQGPEFLTYFQNEAQLEKSRLLSDRFSAERPKGSFSTLEIQRTEQGDSAMYLCASSYTLEFFGPGTRLTVL.

The chain uses TRBV16 and TRBJ1-6; D may be TRBD1 (6 bases). The CDR3 is 15 amino acids. CDR1 is KGHSY, CDR2 FQNENV, per germline. The V end lost 4 bases, the J end lost 5 bases, and 12 bases lay between the germline ends. CDR3 nucleotides: TGTGCCAGCAGCCGCGGACAGCTCCATAATTCACCCCTCCACTTT. Amino acid sequence: CASSRGQLHNSPLHF.

The V and J genes are TRBV29-1 and TRBJ2-1, with 11 bases matching TRBD2. Germline CDR1 and CDR2: SQVTM and ANQGSEA. Losses at the gene ends were 6 bases for V and 5 bases for J; bases not matched to a gene: 3. CDR3 length: 13 residues. CDR3 coding DNA: TGCAGCGTAGGGACTAGCGGAAACAATGAGCAGTTCTTC. As protein: CSVGTSGNNEQFF.

The chain links TRBV11-3 to TRBJ2-1; D may be TRBD2 (6 bases). Germline loops: CDR1 SGHNT, CDR2 YENEEA. Trimming stripped 1 base from V and 7 bases from J, with 8 bases between. This CDR3 contains 13 residues. The CDR3 sequence is CASSLGGGNEQFF. Here the CDR3 DNA reads TGTGCCAGCAGCTTAGGAGGAGGGAATGAGCAGTTCTTC.

The chain couples TRBV5-4 to TRBJ2-4, with a possible D match to TRBD1 (5 bases). The CDR3 has 13 residues. V shed 0 bases and J shed 5 bases, with 6 bases lying between them. Per germline, CDR1 SGHNT and CDR2 YYREEE (reference sequence). The CDR3 DNA follows: TGTGCCAGCAGCTTGGACAGGCAAAACATTCAGTACTTC. This translates into CASSLDRQNIQYF.